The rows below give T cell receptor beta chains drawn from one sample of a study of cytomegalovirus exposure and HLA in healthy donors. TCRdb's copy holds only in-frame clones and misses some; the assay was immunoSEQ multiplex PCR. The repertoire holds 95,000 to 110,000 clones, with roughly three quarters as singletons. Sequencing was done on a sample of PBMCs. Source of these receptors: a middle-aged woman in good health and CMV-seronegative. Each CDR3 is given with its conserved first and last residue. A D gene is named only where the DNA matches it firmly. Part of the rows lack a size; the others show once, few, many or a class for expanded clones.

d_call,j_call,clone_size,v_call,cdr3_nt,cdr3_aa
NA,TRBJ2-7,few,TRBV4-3,TGCGCCAGCAGCCAAGATAGTAACAGTAACTCCTACGAGCAGTACTTC,CASSQDSNSNSYEQYF
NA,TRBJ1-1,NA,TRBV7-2,TGTGCCAGCAGCCTAACAGGGAGCATGAACACTGAAGCTTTCTTT,CASSLTGSMNTEAFF
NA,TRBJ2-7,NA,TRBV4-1,TGCGCCAGCAGCCACTCAACTAGTCCCTACGAGCAGTACTTC,CASSHSTSPYEQYF
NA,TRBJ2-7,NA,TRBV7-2,TGTGCCAGCAGCTCGGACAGTCGCTGGGGAAACTACGAGCAGTACTTC,CASSSDSRWGNYEQYF
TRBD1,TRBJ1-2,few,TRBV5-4,TGTGCCAGCAGCTTCACAGGGGTAGATGGCTACACCTTC,CASSFTGVDGYTF
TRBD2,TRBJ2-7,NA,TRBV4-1,TGCGCCAGCAGCCTTTCCGGGACTAGAGGCTACGAGCAGTACTTC,CASSLSGTRGYEQYF
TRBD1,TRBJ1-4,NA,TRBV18,TGTGCCAGCTCACCACGCCCCACGACAGGGTCTCGAACAACTAATGAAAAACTGTTTTTT,CASSPRPTTGSRTTNEKLFF
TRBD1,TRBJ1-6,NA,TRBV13,TGTGCCAGCAGCCCGGGACAGGGCTATAATTCACCCCTCCACTTT,CASSPGQGYNSPLHF
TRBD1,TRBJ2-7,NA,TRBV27,TGTGCCAGCCGGGACAGGGGGTCCTACGAGCAGTACTTC,CASRDRGSYEQYF
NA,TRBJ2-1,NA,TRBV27,TGTGCCAGCAGTTACTCTTCGGGCAATGAGCAGTTCTTC,CASSYSSGNEQFF
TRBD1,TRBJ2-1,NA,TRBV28,TGTGCCAGCAGTATTGGGACAGGGATCGATGAGCAGTTCTTC,CASSIGTGIDEQFF
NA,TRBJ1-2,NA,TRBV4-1,TGCGCCAGCAGCCAACAAACCGGGGGGCCCTATGGCTACACCTTC,CASSQQTGGPYGYTF
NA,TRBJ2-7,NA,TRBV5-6,TGTGCCAGCAGCGAGGCGCAACACTACGAGCAGTACTTC,CASSEAQHYEQYF
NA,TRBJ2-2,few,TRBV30,TGTGCCTGGAGATGGGCTAGGAGGGGCACCGGGGAGCTGTTTTTT,CAWRWARRGTGELFF
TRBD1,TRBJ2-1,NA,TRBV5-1,TGCGCCAGCAGCCCTGGGGGGGGACAGGGAATTCATGAGCAGTTCTTC,CASSPGGGQGIHEQFF
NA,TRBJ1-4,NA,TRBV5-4,TGTGCCAGCAGCTTAATGACAGGATTTAATGAAAAACTGTTTTTT,CASSLMTGFNEKLFF
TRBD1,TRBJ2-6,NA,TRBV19,TGTGCCAGTAGAGTGGGAGGGGGACAGGGCTCCTCTGGGGCCAACGTCCTGACTTTC,CASRVGGGQGSSGANVLTF
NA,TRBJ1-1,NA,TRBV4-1,TGCGCCAGCTTTGGCCAGGCTGAAGCTTTCTTT,CASFGQAEAFF
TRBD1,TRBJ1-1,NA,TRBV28,TGTGCCAGCAACGCCGGGACAGGGCTCTTTCCTGAAGCTTTCTTT,CASNAGTGLFPEAFF
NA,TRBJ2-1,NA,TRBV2,TGTGCCAGCAGTGAGTCGGGGCTAGCGTTGGACAATGAGCAGTTCTTC,CASSESGLALDNEQFF
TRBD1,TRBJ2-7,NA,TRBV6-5,TGTGCCACAAGGGCCTCGGTGACAGGGATATACGAGCAGTACTTC,CATRASVTGIYEQYF
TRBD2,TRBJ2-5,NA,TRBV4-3,TGCGCCAGCAGCCAGTGGGGACTAGCGGCGACGCCCGTCCAAGAGACCCAGTACTTC,CASSQWGLAATPVQETQYF
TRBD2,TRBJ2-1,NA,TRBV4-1,TGCGCCAGCAGCCACGTACCCCGGACTAGCGGTTACAATGAGCAGTTCTTC,CASSHVPRTSGYNEQFF
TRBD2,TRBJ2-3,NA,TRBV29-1,TGCAGCGTCGAGGGAGTAGCGGGAGACCTCGATACGCAGTATTTT,CSVEGVAGDLDTQYF
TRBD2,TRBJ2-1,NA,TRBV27,TGTGCCAGCAGTTTTAGCGGGAGTGGGCATGAGCAGTTCTTC,CASSFSGSGHEQFF
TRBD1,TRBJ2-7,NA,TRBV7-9,TGTGCCAGCAGCTCTGACTGGGGACAGGAATATTCCTACGAGCAGTACTTC,CASSSDWGQEYSYEQYF
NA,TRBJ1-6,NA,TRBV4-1,TGCGCCAGCAGCCAAGAAGCAGGCGAGAATTCACCCCTCCACTTT,CASSQEAGENSPLHF
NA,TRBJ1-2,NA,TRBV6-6,TGTGCCTCCCGGCCAGGGTCAGACTATGGCTACACCTTC,CASRPGSDYGYTF
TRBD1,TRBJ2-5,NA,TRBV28,TGTGCCAGTGCGACAGGGGGGTCAGAGACCCAGTACTTC,CASATGGSETQYF
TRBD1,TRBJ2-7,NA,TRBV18,TGTGCCAGCTCAGTAGGGACAGGAAGCTACGAGCAGTACTTC,CASSVGTGSYEQYF
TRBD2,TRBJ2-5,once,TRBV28,TGTGCCAGCAGTCAAGCCGGGACTAGCGGGAGTGAGACCCAGTACTTC,CASSQAGTSGSETQYF
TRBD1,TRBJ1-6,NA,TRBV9,TGTGCCAGCAGCCCACCAGGGACAGGCTCACCCCTCCACTTT,CASSPPGTGSPLHF
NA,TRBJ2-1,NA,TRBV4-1,TGCGCCAGCAGCCGGGGCAGTGGGGCTTACAATGAGCAGTTCTTC,CASSRGSGAYNEQFF
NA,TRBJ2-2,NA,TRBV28,TGTGCCAGCAGTTTCGGCAGGGGCGGGGAGCTGTTTTTT,CASSFGRGGELFF
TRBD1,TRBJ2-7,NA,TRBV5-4,TGTGCCAGCACCGGACAGGGGGCCTACGAGCAGTACTTC,CASTGQGAYEQYF
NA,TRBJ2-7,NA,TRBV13,TGTGCCAGCAGCTTCCGGGGCGGGGTTCCCTACGAGCAGTACTTC,CASSFRGGVPYEQYF
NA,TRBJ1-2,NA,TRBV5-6,TGTGCCAGCAGCTTTGGACAGCTCTCCATCGTAATTCATGGCTACACCTTC,CASSFGQLSIVIHGYTF
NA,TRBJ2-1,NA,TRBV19,TGTGCCAGTAGTATAGGGGGCACGAACAATGAGCAGTTCTTC,CASSIGGTNNEQFF
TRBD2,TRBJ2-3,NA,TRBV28,TGTGCCGTACATAGCGGGTCTAGCACAGATACGCAGTATTTT,CAVHSGSSTDTQYF
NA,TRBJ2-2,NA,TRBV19,TGTGCCAGTAGATACCTCAGGGGCGGGGAGCTGTTTTTT,CASRYLRGGELFF
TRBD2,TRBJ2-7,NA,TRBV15,TGTGCCACCAGCGCCCTTGGGGCGGGAGGGTTACTGGAGCAGTACTTC,CATSALGAGGLLEQYF
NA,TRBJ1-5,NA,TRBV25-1,TGTGCCAGCAGTTCCCGCGGGGGTTATCAGCCCCAGCATTTT,CASSSRGGYQPQHF
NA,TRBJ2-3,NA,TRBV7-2,TGTGCCAGCAGCTTAGAGGGGGTCCTCACCGATACGCAGTATTTT,CASSLEGVLTDTQYF
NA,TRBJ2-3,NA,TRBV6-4,TGTGCCAGCAGTTTAGGTGGAGCCACAGATACGCAGTATTTT,CASSLGGATDTQYF
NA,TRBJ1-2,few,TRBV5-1,TGCGCCAGCAGCCCTGGGACTAATGGCTACACCTTC,CASSPGTNGYTF
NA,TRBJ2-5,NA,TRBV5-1,TGCGCCAGCAGCCTTGGACAGATACAAGAGACCCAGTACTTC,CASSLGQIQETQYF
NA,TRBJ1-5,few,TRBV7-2,TGTGCCAGCAGGGTAGGGGGATTGAGCAATCAGCCCCAGCATTTT,CASRVGGLSNQPQHF
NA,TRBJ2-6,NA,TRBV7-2,TGTGCCAGCAGCAGAGGGGGCTCTGGGGCCAACGTCCTGACTTTC,CASSRGGSGANVLTF
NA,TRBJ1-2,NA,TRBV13,TGTGCCAGCAGCTTAGGGCCGATATTAGACAATTACGCCACCTGGTATGGCTACACCTTC,CASSLGPILDNYATWYGYTF
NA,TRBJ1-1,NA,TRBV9,TGTGCCAGCAGCGTAGTTGGGCAGACGAACACTGAAGCTTTCTTT,CASSVVGQTNTEAFF
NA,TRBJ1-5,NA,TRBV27,TGTGCCAGCAGTTTTAATTGGGGAGATCAGCCCCAGCATTTT,CASSFNWGDQPQHF
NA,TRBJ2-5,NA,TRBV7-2,TGTGCCAGCAGCTTCTATGGGTATGAGGGGACCCAGTACTTC,CASSFYGYEGTQYF
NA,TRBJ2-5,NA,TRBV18,TGTGCCAGCTCTCCGGGACTGCAAGAGACCCAGTACTTC,CASSPGLQETQYF
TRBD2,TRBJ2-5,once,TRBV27,TGTGCCAGCAGCTCCCACCTCTTTAGCGGGAGGGAAGAGACCCAGTACTTC,CASSSHLFSGREETQYF
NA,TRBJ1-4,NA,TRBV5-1,TGCGCCAGCAGCTTGGCCCAAGGGGGTGAAGAAAAACTGTTTTTT,CASSLAQGGEEKLFF
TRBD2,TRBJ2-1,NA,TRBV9,TGTGCCAGCAGCACCGCCCTCGTCTGGACTAGCGGGAGGAATGAGCAGTTCTTC,CASSTALVWTSGRNEQFF
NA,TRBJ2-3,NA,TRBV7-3,TGTGCCAGCAGCCCGCATAGCGGCTCTAGCACAGATACGCAGTATTTT,CASSPHSGSSTDTQYF
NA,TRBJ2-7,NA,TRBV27,TGTGCCAGCAGTTCCCTATACGAGCAGTACTTC,CASSSLYEQYF
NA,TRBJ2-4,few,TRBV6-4,TGTGCCAGTAGTGCCGAGAGCGGTAACATTCAGTACTTC,CASSAESGNIQYF